This T cell receptor (beta chain) was captured in a study of cytomegalovirus exposure and HLA in healthy donors. General study points: The study found most TCR sequences rare, yet found some public TCRs in many donors. Some TCR beta chains (more than 150 of them) were listed as cytomegalovirus-associated. Subsequent analysis of the 95 to 150 validation repertoires found a tendency for first-cohort TCR clusters to co-occur. Cytomegalovirus status, reportedly, was diagnosed with high specificity and sensitivity by the classifier.

About this clone itself: The antigen remains unidentified.

Measured with immunoSEQ multiplex PCR; TCRdb has only the in-frame clones, and not every one. Of 160,000 or so clones in the sample, about 86% are singletons; the top ten hold more than 1.2%. V lost 0 bases, J lost 4 bases, and 9 bases lay in between. The CDR3 length is 14 residues. Germline CDR1 and CDR2: SNHLY and FYNNEI. The chain employs TRBV2 and TRBJ2-5, with D unresolved. The sequence was obtained from a woman in her thirties in good health and CMV-seronegative. The sequencing sample was made of PBMCs. This CDR3 is CASSEARRGETQYF. The DNA for the CDR3 is TGTGCCAGCAGTGAAGCCCGGAGAGGAGAGACCCAGTACTTC.